These T cell receptor beta chains were read from a single sample in a study of regulatory dendritic cells for organ transplantation. The data were produced by immunoSEQ multiplex PCR, yet TCRdb's version contains in-frame clones alone and is incomplete. Here the sample spans more than 5,500 clones, under 75% being singletons. Specimen: memory CD8+ T cells from blood. The receptors originated from a human donor in good health. CDR3s leave out the opening cysteine and the closing phenylalanine or tryptophan. Rows give clone size only sometimes, using once, few, many, or a class for an expanded clone.

clone size: medium-sized; J gene: TRBJ2-7; V gene: TRBV4-3; CDR3 protein: ASSPQITGREQY
clone size: -; J gene: TRBJ2-7; V gene: TRBV6-5; CDR3 protein: ASSTLGQAEQY
clone size: -; J gene: TRBJ2-7; V gene: TRBV7-8; CDR3 protein: ASSPTARQYSYEQY
clone size: few; J gene: TRBJ2-1; V gene: TRBV7-9; CDR3 protein: ASTEAGGGVSYNEQF
clone size: -; J gene: TRBJ2-2; V gene: TRBV7-8; CDR3 protein: ASSLGQGAGTGELF
clone size: -; J gene: TRBJ1-1; V gene: TRBV4-3; CDR3 protein: ASSPQGQAIEAF
clone size: medium-sized; J gene: TRBJ2-2; V gene: TRBV6-5; CDR3 protein: ASSYSEGMAGELF
clone size: -; J gene: TRBJ1-2; V gene: TRBV7-9; CDR3 protein: ASSSSNRDSGGPNYGYT
clone size: -; J gene: TRBJ2-7; V gene: TRBV4-2; CDR3 protein: ASSQDSGSGGRRDEQY
clone size: large; J gene: TRBJ1-1; V gene: TRBV5-1; CDR3 protein: ASSFGDRGQSNTEAF
clone size: -; J gene: TRBJ2-6; V gene: TRBV27; CDR3 protein: ASSSGTGSSGANVLT
clone size: few; J gene: TRBJ2-6; V gene: TRBV19; CDR3 protein: ASSEYSGANVLT
clone size: few; J gene: TRBJ1-2; V gene: TRBV19; CDR3 protein: ASREGSGYT
clone size: -; J gene: TRBJ1-3; V gene: TRBV5-5; CDR3 protein: ASSPGQGGNTIY
clone size: -; J gene: TRBJ2-6; V gene: TRBV29-1; CDR3 protein: SVELEGGGANVLT
clone size: few; J gene: TRBJ2-5; V gene: TRBV7-8; CDR3 protein: ASSFPLAGKETQY
clone size: -; J gene: TRBJ2-5; V gene: TRBV6-5; CDR3 protein: ASSLGDRGPETQY
clone size: few; J gene: TRBJ2-5; V gene: TRBV5-5; CDR3 protein: ASSLVAARQETQY
clone size: -; J gene: TRBJ2-7; V gene: TRBV5-1; CDR3 protein: ASSTTSGNRDRGAWEQY
clone size: -; J gene: TRBJ2-7; V gene: TRBV5-4; CDR3 protein: ASSHDRRAQYEQY
clone size: -; J gene: TRBJ2-1; V gene: TRBV6-4; CDR3 protein: ASSDGERGGNEQF
clone size: -; J gene: TRBJ1-1; V gene: TRBV19; CDR3 protein: ASVRTGSNTEAF
clone size: -; J gene: TRBJ2-7; V gene: TRBV11-3; CDR3 protein: ASSEYGGADYEQY
clone size: -; J gene: TRBJ2-1; V gene: TRBV6-1; CDR3 protein: ASSSGQGDNEQF
clone size: -; J gene: TRBJ2-3; V gene: TRBV11-2; CDR3 protein: ASSLSRGSTDTQY
clone size: -; J gene: TRBJ2-6; V gene: TRBV7-8; CDR3 protein: ASSFARTGGFSGANVLT
clone size: -; J gene: TRBJ1-2; V gene: TRBV9; CDR3 protein: ASKPPVGDGYT
clone size: few; J gene: TRBJ2-3; V gene: TRBV7-8; CDR3 protein: ASSSDRGRADTQY
clone size: -; J gene: TRBJ1-4; V gene: TRBV6-6; CDR3 protein: ASSPWARSEEKLF